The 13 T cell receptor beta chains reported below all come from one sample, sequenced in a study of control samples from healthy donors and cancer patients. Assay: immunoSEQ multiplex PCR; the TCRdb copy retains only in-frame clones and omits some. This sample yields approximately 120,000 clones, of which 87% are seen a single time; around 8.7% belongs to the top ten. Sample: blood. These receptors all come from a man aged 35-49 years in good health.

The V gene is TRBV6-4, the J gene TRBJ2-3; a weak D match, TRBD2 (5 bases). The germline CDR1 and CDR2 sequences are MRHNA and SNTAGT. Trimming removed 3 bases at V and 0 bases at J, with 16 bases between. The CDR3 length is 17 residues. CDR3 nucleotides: TGTGCCAGCAGTGAGTCAGCGGCCTCTTCTAGCACAGATACGCAGTATTTT. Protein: CASSESAASSSTDTQYF.

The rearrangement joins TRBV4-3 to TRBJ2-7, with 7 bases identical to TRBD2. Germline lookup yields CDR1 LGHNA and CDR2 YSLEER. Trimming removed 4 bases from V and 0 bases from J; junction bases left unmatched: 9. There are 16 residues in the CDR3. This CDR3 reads CASSPLLGGGSYEQYF. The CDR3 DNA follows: TGCGCCAGCAGCCCGCTGCTTGGCGGGGGCTCCTACGAGCAGTACTTC.

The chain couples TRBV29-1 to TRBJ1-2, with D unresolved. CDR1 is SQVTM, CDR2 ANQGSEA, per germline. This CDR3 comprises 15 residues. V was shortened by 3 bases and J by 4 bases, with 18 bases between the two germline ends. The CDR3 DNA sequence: TGCAGCGTTGACGCCCCGCGGGCCTGGGGCTATGGCTACACCTTC. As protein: CSVDAPRAWGYGYTF.

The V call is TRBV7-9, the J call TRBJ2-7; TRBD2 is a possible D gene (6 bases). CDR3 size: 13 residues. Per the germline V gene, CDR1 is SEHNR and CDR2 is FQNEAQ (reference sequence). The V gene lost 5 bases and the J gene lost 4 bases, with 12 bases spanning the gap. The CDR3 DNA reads TGTGCCAGCAGCCAGGTCGGGGGATACGAGCAGTACTTC. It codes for CASSQVGGYEQYF.

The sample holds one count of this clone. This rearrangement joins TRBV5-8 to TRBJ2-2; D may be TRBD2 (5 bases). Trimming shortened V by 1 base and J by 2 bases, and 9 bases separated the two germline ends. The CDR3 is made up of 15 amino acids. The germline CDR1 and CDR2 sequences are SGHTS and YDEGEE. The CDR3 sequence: CASSLFGVNTGELFF. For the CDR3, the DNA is TGTGCCAGCAGCTTGTTCGGGGTAAACACCGGGGAGCTGTTTTTT.

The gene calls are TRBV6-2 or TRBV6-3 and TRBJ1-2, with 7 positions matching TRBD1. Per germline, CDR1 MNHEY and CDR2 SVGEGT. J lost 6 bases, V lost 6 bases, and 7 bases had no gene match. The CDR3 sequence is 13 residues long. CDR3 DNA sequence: TGTGCCAGCAGCAAACAGGGGCGGGATGGCTACACCTTC. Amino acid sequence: CASSKQGRDGYTF.

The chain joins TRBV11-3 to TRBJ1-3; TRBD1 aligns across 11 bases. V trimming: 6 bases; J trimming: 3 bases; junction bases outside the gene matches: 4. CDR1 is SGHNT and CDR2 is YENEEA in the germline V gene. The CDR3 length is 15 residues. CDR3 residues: CASSRTGGFGNTIYF. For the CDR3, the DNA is TGTGCCAGCAGTCGGACAGGGGGCTTTGGAAACACCATATATTTT.

The CDR3 protein is CASSHRDRSTDTQYF. The CDR3 nucleotides read TGTGCCAGCAGCCACCGGGACAGATCTACAGATACGCAGTATTTT. This chain links TRBV3-1 (or the pseudogene TRBV3-2) with TRBJ2-3, with 7 positions matching TRBD1. The CDR3 runs 15 residues. Germline lookup yields CDR1 LGHDT and CDR2 YNNKEL (reference sequence). J lost 3 bases, V lost 3 bases, and 6 bases had no gene match.

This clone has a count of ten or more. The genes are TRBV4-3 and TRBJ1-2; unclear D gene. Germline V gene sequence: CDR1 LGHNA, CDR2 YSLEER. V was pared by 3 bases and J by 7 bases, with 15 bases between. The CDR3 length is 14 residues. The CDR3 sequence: CASSQPRSPAGYTF. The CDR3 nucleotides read TGCGCCAGCAGCCAGCCCCGATCGCCGGCTGGCTACACCTTC.

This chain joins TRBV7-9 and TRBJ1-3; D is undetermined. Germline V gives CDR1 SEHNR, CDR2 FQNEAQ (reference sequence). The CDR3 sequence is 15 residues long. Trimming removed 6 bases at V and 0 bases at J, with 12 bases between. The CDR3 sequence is CASSRSGSSGNTIYF. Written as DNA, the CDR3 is TGTGCCAGCAGTCGGAGTGGGAGCTCTGGAAACACCATATATTTT.

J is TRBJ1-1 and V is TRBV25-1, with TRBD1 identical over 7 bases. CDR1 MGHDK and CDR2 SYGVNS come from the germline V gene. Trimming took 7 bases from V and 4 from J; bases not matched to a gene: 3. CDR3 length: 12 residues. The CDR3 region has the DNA TGTGCCAGCAACAGGGGCGGCACTGAAGCTTTCTTT. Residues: CASNRGGTEAFF.

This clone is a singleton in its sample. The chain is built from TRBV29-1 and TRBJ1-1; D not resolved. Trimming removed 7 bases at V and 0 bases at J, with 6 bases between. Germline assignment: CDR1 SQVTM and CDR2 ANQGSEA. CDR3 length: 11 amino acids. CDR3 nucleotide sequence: TGCAGCGCCGACATGAACACTGAAGCTTTCTTT. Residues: CSADMNTEAFF. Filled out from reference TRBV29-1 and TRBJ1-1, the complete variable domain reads SAVISQKPSRDICQRGTSLTIQCQVDSQVTMMFWYRQQPGQSLTLIATANQGSEATYESGFVIDKFPISRPNLTFSTLTVSNMSPEDSSIYLCSADMNTEAFFGQGTRLTVV.

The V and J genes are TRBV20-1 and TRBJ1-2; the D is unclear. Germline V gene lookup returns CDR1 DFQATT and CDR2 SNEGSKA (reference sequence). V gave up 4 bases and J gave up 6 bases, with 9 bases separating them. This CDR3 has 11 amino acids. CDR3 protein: CSAMGINGYTF. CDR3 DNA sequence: TGCAGTGCTATGGGGATAAATGGCTACACCTTC.